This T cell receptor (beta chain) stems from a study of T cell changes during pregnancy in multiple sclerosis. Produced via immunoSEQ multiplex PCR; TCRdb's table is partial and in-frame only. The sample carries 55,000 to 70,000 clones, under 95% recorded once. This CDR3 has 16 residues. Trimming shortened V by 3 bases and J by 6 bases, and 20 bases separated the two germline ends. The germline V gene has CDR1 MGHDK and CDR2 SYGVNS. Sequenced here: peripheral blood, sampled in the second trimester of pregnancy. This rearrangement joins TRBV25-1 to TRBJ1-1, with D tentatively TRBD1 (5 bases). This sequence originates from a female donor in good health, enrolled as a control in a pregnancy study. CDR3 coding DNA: TGTGCCAGCAGTGAGGGTATAGGTGGGGGGAGTTCTGAAGCTTTCTTT. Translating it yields CASSEGIGGGSSEAFF.